These 12 T cell receptor beta chains came from one sample sequenced in a study of human T cells and chemical hapten exposure. Stated time point: pre-sensitization, week 0. Sample treatment: therapeutic diphenylcyclopropenone sensitization with weekly scalp DPC. Each CDR3 protein is one row after TCRdb ran MiXCR on the RACE reads. Of about 42,000 distinct CDR3 sequences in the sample, 9.5% to 15% were seen once. The sequences come from whole blood, collected in connection with sensitization to the hapten diphenylcyclopropenone (DPC). Every receptor here comes from a woman aged 25 to 39 with alopecia areata. Some clones in this sample may be carry-over from other donors' samples.

This chain links TRBV7-2 with TRBJ2-4; the match to TRBD2 covers 8 bases. The V segment lost 3 bases and the J segment 4 bases; nucleotides outside the gene matches: 8. Germline values: CDR1 SGHTA, CDR2 FQGNSA. This CDR3 is built from 16 residues. CDR3 bases: TGTGCCAGCAGCTTCGCGGGAGGAGTCGGGAAAAACATTCAGTACTTC. Translating gives CASSFAGGVGKNIQYF.

This clonotype was seen ten or more times. The chain uses TRBV18 and TRBJ1-1; D possibly corresponds to TRBD1 (5 bases). The V gene lost 4 bases and the J gene lost 7 bases, with 10 bases spanning the gap. The V gene's germline CDR1 is KGHSH and CDR2 LQKENI. CDR3 length: 12 amino acids. The DNA for the CDR3 is TGTGCCAGCTCACGGGCCACAGGTGAAGCTTTCTTT. This gives the protein CASSRATGEAFF.

In its sample, this clonotype was seen a few times. The chain couples TRBV18 to TRBJ2-7, with 9 bases that match TRBD1. The CDR3 loop spans 14 amino acids. J was trimmed by 4 bases and V by 6 bases; bases with no gene match: 7. From germline, CDR1 is KGHSH and CDR2 LQKENI. The CDR3 region has the DNA TGTGCCAGCTCGCCCCAGGGACAGGGTTACGAGCAGTACTTC. Amino acid sequence: CASSPQGQGYEQYF.

This clonotype was counted many times. The V call is TRBV30, the J call TRBJ1-1, with D unclear. V lost 4 bases to trimming and J lost 4 bases, with 13 bases between them. CDR3 size: 13 residues. The germline CDR1 and CDR2 sequences are GTSNPN and SVGIG (reference sequence). The CDR3 nucleotides are TGTGCCTGGAAGGTTAGCGACTTCACTGAAGCTTTCTTT. Translating it yields CAWKVSDFTEAFF.

This clonotype was seen repeatedly, ten times or more. V and J are TRBV11-2 and TRBJ2-7; possibly TRBD2 for D (5 bases). V was pared by 5 bases and J by 2 bases, with 16 bases between. This CDR3 region has 15 residues. The germline CDR1 and CDR2 sequences are SGHAT and FQNNGV. CDR3 sequence (DNA): TGTGCCAGCAGCCCCCGGGCACTCGGGGCCTACGAGCAGTACTTC. Protein sequence: CASSPRALGAYEQYF.

At least ten counts were recorded for this clonotype. The rearrangement links TRBV2 to TRBJ1-1; weak D call: TRBD1 (5 bases). Germline V gene data show CDR1 as SNHLY and CDR2 as FYNNEI. V dropped 8 bases and J dropped 3 bases, with 10 bases sitting between them. This CDR3 has 12 amino acids. CDR3 nucleotide sequence: TGTGCCAGCGAAGGAGGGGACACTGAAGCTTTCTTT. As protein: CASEGGDTEAFF.

There are many counts of this clonotype. This rearrangement joins TRBV7-9 to TRBJ2-7, with D possibly being TRBD2 (6 bases). Between the trimmed V and J ends, which lost 5 bases and 12 bases, there was a span of 17 bases. CDR1 and CDR2 (germline): SEHNR, FQNEAQ (reference sequence). The CDR3 spans 12 residues. The CDR3 DNA reads as TGTGCCAGCAGCCCCGGTGGAGGGTGGCTGTACTTC. Protein product: CASSPGGGWLYF.

The chain couples TRBV7-3 to TRBJ2-7; 9 bases are a match to TRBD2. Germline CDR1 is SGHTA and CDR2 is FQGTGA. With V trimmed by 6 bases and J by 5 bases, 11 bases remained unmatched. The CDR3 length is 15 residues. CDR3 region: CASSQQVAGGNEQYF. In nucleotides, the CDR3 is TGTGCCAGCAGTCAACAAGTGGCGGGAGGGAACGAGCAGTACTTC.

The V and J genes are TRBV21-1 and TRBJ1-5. TRBV21-1 is flagged as a pseudogene. The CDR3 runs 14 residues. The CDR3 is CASSKIGLNQPQHF. The DNA for the CDR3 is TGTGCCAGCAGCAAAATTGGACTCAATCAGCCCCAGCATTTT.

This clonotype occurred a few times. This chain connects TRBV28 to TRBJ2-5, with no clear D. This CDR3 comprises 12 residues. The ends were cut back, 0 bases at V and 5 bases at J, with 4 bases in the middle. Germline CDR1 reads MDHEN; CDR2 reads SYDVKM. The CDR3 sequence: CASSLWDETQYF. The CDR3 nucleotides read TGTGCCAGCAGTTTATGGGACGAGACCCAGTACTTC.

The chain couples TRBV21-1 to TRBJ2-7; the table assigns TRBD1, which was not confirmed against the DNA. TRBV21-1 is listed as a pseudogene. This CDR3 is 16 amino acids long. The CDR3 DNA reads as TGTGCCAGCAGCAAAGGTCTGGAGGACAGGGTGTGCGAGCAGTACTTC. It codes for CASSKGLEDRVCEQYF.

This rearrangement joins TRBV29-1 to TRBJ2-5; the match to TRBD1 covers 9 bases. The CDR3 has 15 residues. The V gene end was trimmed by 1 base and the J gene end by 5 bases; junction bases not matched to a gene: 8. CDR1 SQVTM and CDR2 ANQGSEA come from the germline V gene. CDR3 protein: CSVEGYRGLLETQYF. CDR3 nucleotide sequence: TGCAGCGTTGAAGGATACAGGGGGCTACTGGAGACCCAGTACTTC.